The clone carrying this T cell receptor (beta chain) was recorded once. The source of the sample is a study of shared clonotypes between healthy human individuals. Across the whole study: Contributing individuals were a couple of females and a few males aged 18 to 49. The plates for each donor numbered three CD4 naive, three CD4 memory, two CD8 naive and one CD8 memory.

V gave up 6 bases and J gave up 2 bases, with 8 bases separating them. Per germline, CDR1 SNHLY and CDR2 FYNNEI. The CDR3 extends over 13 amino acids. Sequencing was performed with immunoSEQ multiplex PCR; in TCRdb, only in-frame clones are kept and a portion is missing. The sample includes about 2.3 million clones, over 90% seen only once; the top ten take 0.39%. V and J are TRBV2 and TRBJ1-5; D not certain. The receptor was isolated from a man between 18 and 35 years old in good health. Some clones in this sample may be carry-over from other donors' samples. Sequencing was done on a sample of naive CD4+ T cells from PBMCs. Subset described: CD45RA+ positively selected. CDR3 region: CASRAEGNQPQHF. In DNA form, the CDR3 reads TGTGCCAGCAGGGCAGAGGGCAATCAGCCCCAGCATTTT. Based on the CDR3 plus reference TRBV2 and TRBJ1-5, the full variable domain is EPEVTQTPSHQVTQMGQEVILRCVPISNHLYFYWYRQILGQKVEFLVSFYNNEISEKSEIFDDQFSVERPDGSNFTLKIRSTKLEDSAMYFCASRAEGNQPQHFGDGTRLSIL.